These 5 T cell receptor beta chains were sequenced from one sample in a study of human T cells and chemical hapten exposure. Time point of the sample: patch test 1, 2 weeks after DPC sensitization. Documented treatment: therapeutic diphenylcyclopropenone sensitization with weekly scalp DPC. Each CDR3 protein is one row after TCRdb ran MiXCR on the RACE reads. The repertoire includes around 120,000 distinct CDR3 sequences, 9% to 14% of them detected once, and 1.3% to 1.5% sits in the top ten. The specimen was whole blood, collected in connection with sensitization to the hapten diphenylcyclopropenone (DPC). The receptor set was obtained from a woman aged 50 to 65 with alopecia areata. Some clones in this sample may be carry-over from other donors' samples.

V is TRBV29-1 and J is TRBJ2-7, with D possibly being TRBD2 (6 bases). Per the germline V gene, CDR1 is SQVTM and CDR2 is ANQGSEA. The V end lost 3 bases, the J end lost 2 bases, and 8 bases lay between the germline ends. The CDR3 loop spans 12 amino acids. The CDR3 region has the DNA TGCAGCGTTGAGGCGGGAACCTACGAGCAGTACTTC. It encodes CSVEAGTYEQYF.

This sequence joins TRBV28 and TRBJ1-5, with 8 positions matching TRBD1. Trimming at V came to 6 bases and at J to 6 bases, leaving 10 bases not matched to a gene. CDR1 and CDR2 from the germline V gene are MDHEN and SYDVKM. The CDR3 covers 15 residues. The CDR3 nucleotides are TGTGCCAGCAGGACCCCAGGGGGCGCGGGTCAGCCCCAGCATTTT. This codes for CASRTPGGAGQPQHF.

This clonotype has just a few counts. The chain carries TRBV15 and TRBJ2-7, with D possibly matching TRBD1 (6 bases). Germline CDR1 and CDR2: LNHNV and YYDKDF (reference sequence). The V gene lost 0 bases and the J gene lost 3 bases, with 9 bases spanning the gap. The CDR3 extends over 14 amino acids. The CDR3, as DNA: TGTGCCACCAGCAGAGATTTGGGACACTACGAGCAGTACTTC. Translation: CATSRDLGHYEQYF.

This clonotype occurred a few times. This chain links TRBV7-6 with TRBJ2-1, with unresolved D. Germline V gene sequence: CDR1 SGHVS, CDR2 FNYEAQ. This CDR3 contains 14 residues. Trimming cost V 2 bases and J 7 bases, with 12 bases left between them. In nucleotides, the CDR3 is TGTGCCAGCAGCTTACCACCAGAACAGAATGAGCAGTTCTTC. Residues: CASSLPPEQNEQFF.

This clonotype was seen at least ten times. The rearrangement uses TRBV10-3 and TRBJ2-7; 7 bases agree with TRBD1. J lost 2 bases, V lost 6 bases, and 7 bases had no gene match. Germline V lookup: CDR1 ENHRY, CDR2 SYGVKD. The CDR3 totals 14 residues. CDR3 protein: CAIREQGQPYEQYF. For the CDR3, the DNA is TGTGCCATCAGGGAACAGGGACAGCCCTACGAGCAGTACTTC.